A single sample gave rise to the 11 T cell receptor beta chains below, sequenced in a study of T cell responses to AZD1222 COVID-19 vaccine. The protocol was immunoSEQ multiplex PCR, while the TCRdb copy is restricted to in-frame clones and leaves out a portion. The data contain 150,000 to 200,000 clones, just over 90% of them seen just once; the ten biggest clones take up 3% to 5%. The material was peripheral blood, obtained on day 0 of AZD1222 vaccination. The receptors were sampled from an adult in good health.

The J gene is TRBJ2-1, the V gene TRBV12-5; 7 nucleotides match TRBD2. Per the germline V gene, CDR1 is LGHNT and CDR2 is FRNRAP. This CDR3 comprises 17 residues. V was clipped by 4 bases and J by 0 bases; unmatched bases: 9. Here the CDR3 reads CASGWFRLANSYNEQFF. As DNA, the CDR3 is TGTGCTAGTGGTTGGTTCCGACTAGCCAACTCCTACAATGAGCAGTTCTTC.

This chain joins TRBV5-1 and TRBJ2-3; 16 positions match TRBD2. From germline, CDR1 is SGHRS and CDR2 YFSETQ. V trimming: 3 bases; J trimming: 4 bases; junction bases outside the gene matches: 2. The CDR3 extends over 16 amino acids. The chain's CDR3 is CASSSGTSGGADTQYF. CDR3 bases: TGCGCCAGCAGCTCGGGGACTAGCGGGGGGGCAGATACGCAGTATTTT.

The chain has TRBV6-6 and TRBJ2-1; D is perhaps TRBD2 (7 bases). The germline gives CDR1 MNHNY, CDR2 SVGAGI (reference sequence). The ends were cut back, 7 bases at V and 8 bases at J, with 15 bases in the middle. This CDR3 spans 13 amino acids. CDR3 residues: CASKRGRADEQFF. The DNA for the CDR3 is TGTGCCAGCAAGAGGGGGAGGGCCGATGAGCAGTTCTTC.

The chain carries TRBV5-8 and TRBJ2-7; the match to TRBD1 covers 8 bases. The length of the CDR3 is 15 residues. Per the germline V gene, CDR1 is SGHTS and CDR2 is YDEGEE. The junction had 12 bases not matched to a gene; V was cut back by 5 bases and J by 5 bases. CDR3 region: CASSSLRTGIHEQYF. DNA of the CDR3: TGTGCCAGCAGTTCGCTGCGGACAGGGATACACGAGCAGTACTTC.

Only one count was recorded for this clone. The genes are TRBV11-2 and TRBJ2-7, with D possibly being TRBD2 (5 bases). The germline gives CDR1 SGHAT, CDR2 FQNNGV. Trimming left V 5 bases short and J 3 bases short, with 14 bases between. The CDR3 is 14 residues long. In DNA, the CDR3 is TGTGCCAGCAGCGTGATTCCCGAGGGCTACGAGCAGTACTTC. Amino acids: CASSVIPEGYEQYF.

The chain joins TRBV28 to TRBJ1-5; unclear D gene. Germline loops: CDR1 MDHEN, CDR2 SYDVKM. The CDR3 covers 15 residues. The V gene lost 3 bases and the J gene lost 1 base, with 10 bases spanning the gap. The CDR3 DNA sequence: TGTGCCAGCAGTTTCCGGGGATCAAGCAATCAGCCCCAGCATTTT. Translating gives CASSFRGSSNQPQHF.

The chain carries TRBV6-5 and TRBJ2-3; D possibly corresponds to TRBD2 (7 bases). CDR1 is MNHEY, CDR2 SVGAGI, per germline. The V and J ends lost 4 bases and 1 base respectively, with 9 bases between them. The CDR3 spans 14 residues. The CDR3, as DNA: TGTGCCAGCAGTTTAGGGGGGGGCACAGATACGCAGTATTTT. This sequence encodes CASSLGGGTDTQYF.

The rearrangement uses TRBV5-1 and TRBJ2-7, with 14 bases matching TRBD2. The CDR3 runs 17 residues. From germline, CDR1 is SGHRS and CDR2 YFSETQ. Unmatched junction bases numbered 9, after V lost 4 bases and J lost 3 bases. The CDR3 reads CASSPGLAGVSIYEQYF. The CDR3 nucleotides read TGCGCCAGCAGCCCGGGACTAGCGGGAGTGTCAATCTACGAGCAGTACTTC.

This rearrangement joins TRBV7-9 to TRBJ1-1; D is unclear. This CDR3 is 13 amino acids long. Germline V lookup: CDR1 SEHNR, CDR2 FQNEAQ (reference sequence). Trimming took 11 bases from V and 3 from J, leaving 16 bases between them. In DNA, the CDR3 is TGTGCCTCAAGAGGTGAGGCCTACACTGAAGCTTTCTTT. This encodes CASRGEAYTEAFF.

The chain uses TRBV6-5 and TRBJ1-6, with a tentative D call TRBD1 (6 bases). Germline CDR1 reads MNHEY; CDR2 reads SVGAGI. This CDR3 has 15 amino acids. The germline V and J ends were trimmed by 7 bases and 9 bases, with 19 bases remaining between them. In DNA form, the CDR3 reads TGTGCCAGCACTCCAACAGGGACCTTCCGTTCACCCCTCCACTTT. Protein: CASTPTGTFRSPLHF.

The chain links TRBV19 to TRBJ1-4; TRBD1 is a possible D gene (5 bases). Trimming cost V 4 bases and J 5 bases, with 17 bases left between them. CDR1 and CDR2 (germline): LNHDA, SQIVND (reference sequence). This CDR3 comprises 16 residues. The CDR3 reads CASSKDWGTQNEKLFF. CDR3 DNA: TGTGCCAGTAGTAAGGATTGGGGGACTCAGAATGAAAAACTGTTTTTT. The complete variable domain, with remaining parts taken from reference TRBV19 and TRBJ1-4, reads DGGITQSPKYLFRKEGQNVTLSCEQNLNHDAMYWYRQDPGQGLRLIYYSQIVNDFQKGDIAEGYSVSREKKESFPLTVTSAQKNPTAFYLCASSKDWGTQNEKLFFGSGTQLSVL.